This T cell receptor (beta chain) came from a study of blood T cells in healthy people across ages. CDR3 size: 16 residues. Sample-barcoded 5' priming and a J-beta primer mix drove a second PCR of roughly 7 to 11 cycles. TCRdb fed the 5' RACE reads into MiXCR, producing one record per CDR3 protein. The table includes about 1,500,000 distinct CDR3 sequences, 28% detected once. The TCR comes from a woman aged 25 to 39 in good health. This chain connects TRBV21-1 to TRBJ1-5; the table's D call, TRBD1, was not checked against the DNA. TRBV21-1 is deemed a pseudogene. Material: blood. Here the CDR3 DNA reads TGTGCCAGCAGCAAAGATTCCGGACAGGGGTATCAGCCCCAGCATTTT. Translated: CASSKDSGQGYQPQHF.